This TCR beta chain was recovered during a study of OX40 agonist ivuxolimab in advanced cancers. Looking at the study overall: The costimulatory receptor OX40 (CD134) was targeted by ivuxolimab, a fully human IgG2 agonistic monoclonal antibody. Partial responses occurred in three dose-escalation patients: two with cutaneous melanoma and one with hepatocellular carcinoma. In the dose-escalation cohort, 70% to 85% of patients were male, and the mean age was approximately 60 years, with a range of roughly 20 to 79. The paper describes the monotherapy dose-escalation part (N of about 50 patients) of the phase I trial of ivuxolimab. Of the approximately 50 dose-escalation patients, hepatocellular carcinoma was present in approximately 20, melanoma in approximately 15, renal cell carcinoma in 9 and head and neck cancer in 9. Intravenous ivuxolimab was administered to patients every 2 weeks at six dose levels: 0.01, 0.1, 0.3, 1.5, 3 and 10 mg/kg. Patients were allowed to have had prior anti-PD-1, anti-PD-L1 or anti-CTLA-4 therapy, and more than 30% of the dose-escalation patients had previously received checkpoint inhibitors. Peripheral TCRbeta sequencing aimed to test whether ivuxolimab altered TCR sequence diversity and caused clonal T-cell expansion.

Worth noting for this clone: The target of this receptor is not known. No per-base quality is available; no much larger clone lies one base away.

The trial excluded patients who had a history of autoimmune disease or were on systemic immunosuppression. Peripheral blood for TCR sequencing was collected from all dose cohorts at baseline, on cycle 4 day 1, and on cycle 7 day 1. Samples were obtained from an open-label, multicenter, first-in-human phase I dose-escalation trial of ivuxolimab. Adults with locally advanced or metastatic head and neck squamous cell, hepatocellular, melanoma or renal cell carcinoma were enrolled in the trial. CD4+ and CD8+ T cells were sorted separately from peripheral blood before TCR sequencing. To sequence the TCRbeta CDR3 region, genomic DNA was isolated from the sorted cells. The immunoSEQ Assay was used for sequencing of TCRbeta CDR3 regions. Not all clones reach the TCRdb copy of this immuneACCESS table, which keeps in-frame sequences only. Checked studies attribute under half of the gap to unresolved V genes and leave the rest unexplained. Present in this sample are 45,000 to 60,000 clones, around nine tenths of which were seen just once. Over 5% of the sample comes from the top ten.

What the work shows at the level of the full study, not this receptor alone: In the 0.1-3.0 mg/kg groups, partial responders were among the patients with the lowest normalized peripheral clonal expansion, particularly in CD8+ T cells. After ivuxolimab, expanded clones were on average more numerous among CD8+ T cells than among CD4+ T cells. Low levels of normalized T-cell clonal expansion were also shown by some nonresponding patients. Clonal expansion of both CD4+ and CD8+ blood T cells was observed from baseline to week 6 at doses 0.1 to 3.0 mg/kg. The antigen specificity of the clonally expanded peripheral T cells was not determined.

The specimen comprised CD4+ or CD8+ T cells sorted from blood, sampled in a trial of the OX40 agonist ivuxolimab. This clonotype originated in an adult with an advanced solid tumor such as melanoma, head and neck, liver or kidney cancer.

At the DNA level, the sequence is TGTGCCAGCAGCGGAAGACGACTAGTTAATGAGCAGTTCTTC. It encodes CASSGRRLVNEQFF. The chain joins TRBV7-9 to TRBJ2-1; the D gene is perhaps TRBD2, from 6 matching bases. V is cut by 5 bases and J by 7 bases, and the space between the germline ends is 15 bases. The germline V gene (reference sequence) provides CDR1 SEHNR and CDR2 FQNEAQ. The CDR3 starts with the cysteine, ends with the phenylalanine, and has 14 residues. Just CDR3 DNA is preserved here, 42 bases in frame from base 1.